Below, 20 T cell receptor beta chains from the same sample are listed, as sequenced in a study of shared clonotypes between healthy human individuals. Sequencing was performed with immunoSEQ multiplex PCR; in TCRdb, only in-frame clones are kept and a portion is missing. Counted here are under 2,500,000 clones, approximately 94% occurring once; the ten biggest clones make up roughly 0.13%. The sequencing sample was made of naive CD4+ T cells sorted from blood. Documented subset: CD45RA+ positively selected. These receptors were obtained from a man between 18 and 35 years old in good health.

The chain links TRBV7-9 to TRBJ1-1, with 7 bases lining up with TRBD1. Germline V CDR1 and CDR2: SEHNR, FQNEAQ (reference sequence). J was trimmed by 6 bases and V by 4 bases; bases with no gene match: 5. CDR3 length: 13 residues. CDR3 nucleotide sequence: TGTGCCAGCAGCTATACAGGGGATTCTGAAGCTTTCTTT. Encoded protein: CASSYTGDSEAFF.

V is TRBV11-2 and J is TRBJ2-5; no clear D. Trimming shortened V by 4 bases and J by 2 bases, and 5 bases separated the two germline ends. CDR1 and CDR2 (germline): SGHAT, FQNNGV. The CDR3 totals 12 residues. The CDR3 coding sequence is TGTGCCAGCAGCTGGACGCAAGAGACCCAGTACTTC. The encoded protein is CASSWTQETQYF.

The chain joins TRBV5-1 to TRBJ1-1; D not certain. The CDR3 covers 15 residues. Germline V gene lookup returns CDR1 SGHRS and CDR2 YFSETQ. V was clipped by 4 bases and J by 0 bases, with 13 bases between them. CDR3 protein: CASSPGEGVNTEAFF. Written as DNA, the CDR3 is TGCGCCAGCAGCCCCGGGGAGGGCGTGAACACTGAAGCTTTCTTT.

V is TRBV5-6 and J is TRBJ1-2, with 7 bases matching TRBD1. CDR3 length: 13 amino acids. The trim removed 0 bases at V and 6 bases at J, leaving 2 bases unmatched. From germline, CDR1 is SGHDT and CDR2 YYEEEE. The CDR3 spells CASSLGQGDGYTF. The CDR3 nucleotides are TGTGCCAGCAGCTTGGGGCAGGGGGATGGCTACACCTTC.

V gene TRBV7-9 combines with J gene TRBJ2-6, with unresolved D. The CDR3 is made up of 17 amino acids. V was shortened by 0 bases and J by 0 bases, with 9 bases between the two germline ends. Germline lookup yields CDR1 SEHNR and CDR2 FQNEAQ (reference sequence). As DNA, the CDR3 is TGTGCCAGCAGCTTAGCGTGGTTGGACTCTGGGGCCAACGTCCTGACTTTC. Protein product: CASSLAWLDSGANVLTF.

The count of this clone is one. DNA for the CDR3: TGTGCTAGTGGTTTGGTGTACGGGAGCTCCTACAATGAGCAGTTCTTC. This sequence encodes CASGLVYGSSYNEQFF. The genes are TRBV12-5 and TRBJ2-1; possible D gene TRBD2, 6 bases. This CDR3 has 16 amino acids. Germline loops: CDR1 LGHNT, CDR2 FRNRAP. Deletions cut 0 bases from V and 0 bases from J, with 9 bases between.

V is TRBV19 and J is TRBJ2-7; 7 bases fit TRBD1. The CDR3 runs 14 residues. Per germline, CDR1 LNHDA and CDR2 SQIVND (reference sequence). Trimming took 5 bases from V and 0 from J; bases not matched to a gene: 4. The CDR3 coding sequence is TGTGCCAGTAGTCAACAGGGGACCTCCTACGAGCAGTACTTC. It is translated as CASSQQGTSYEQYF.

A remark on this clone: Other DNA sequences in the sample encode the same CDR3. This chain connects TRBV18 to TRBJ1-6, with 7 bases fitting TRBD1. J lost 7 bases, V lost 6 bases, and 6 bases had no gene match. The CDR3 is 14 residues long. Germline V gene data show CDR1 as KGHSH and CDR2 as LQKENI. The CDR3 bases are TGTGCCAGCTCCCAGGGACAGAACAATTCACCCCTCCACTTT. It codes for CASSQGQNNSPLHF.

The chain joins TRBV5-4 to TRBJ2-5; D perhaps matches TRBD2 (6 bases). Germline V gene data show CDR1 as SGHNT and CDR2 as YYREEE (reference sequence). This CDR3 is 14 amino acids long. The V gene lost 3 bases and the J gene lost 5 bases, with 14 bases spanning the gap. Written as DNA, the CDR3 is TGTGCCAGCAGCTCAGGGATTGGGGGGGAGACCCAGTACTTC. Translation: CASSSGIGGETQYF.

The J gene is TRBJ2-7, the V gene TRBV6-6; TRBD1 aligns across 8 bases. Losses at the gene ends were 6 bases for V and 7 bases for J; bases not matched to a gene: 8. Germline V gene lookup returns CDR1 MNHNY and CDR2 SVGAGI (reference sequence). This CDR3 spans 13 amino acids. CDR3 loop: CASSSGGLGEQYF. The CDR3 DNA follows: TGTGCCAGCAGCTCAGGGGGCTTGGGGGAGCAGTACTTC.

Remarks on this clone: The missing conserved phenylalanine or tryptophan at the end of this CDR3 makes a read error likely. The DNA is omitted, as the CDR3 cannot be located on it reliably, and the CDR3 follows TCRdb's listing. The rearrangement joins TRBV20-1 to TRBJ1-2. The CDR3 contains 8 residues when both ends are counted. CDR1 and CDR2 from the germline V gene are DFQATT and SNEGSKA (reference sequence). This chain's CDR3 is CSANPQLL.

The chain employs TRBV7-2 and TRBJ1-6, with 7 bases lining up with TRBD1. The CDR3 has 15 amino acids. The V segment lost 4 bases and the J segment 6 bases; nucleotides outside the gene matches: 6. Per the germline V gene, CDR1 is SGHTA and CDR2 is FQGNSA. The CDR3 nucleotides read TGTGCCAGCAGCTGGAACGGACAGGTTAATTCACCCCTCCACTTT. It encodes CASSWNGQVNSPLHF.

CDR3 in DNA: TGTGCCAGCAGAGGTCAGGGTTCTAACTACGAGCAGTACTTC. It codes for CASRGQGSNYEQYF. This rearrangement joins TRBV2 to TRBJ2-7; D perhaps matches TRBD1 (5 bases). Trimming cost V 6 bases and J 3 bases, with 15 bases left between them. The CDR3 has 14 amino acids. Germline CDR1 and CDR2: SNHLY and FYNNEI.

The chain combines TRBV5-1 with TRBJ1-1, with a possible D match to TRBD1 (5 bases). V was shortened by 2 bases and J by 10 bases, with 18 bases between the two germline ends. Germline V CDR1 and CDR2: SGHRS, YFSETQ. This CDR3 is built from 14 residues. In DNA, the CDR3 is TGCGCCAGCAGCTTCACGGACACCCCGGAGGGAGCTTTCTTT. It translates to CASSFTDTPEGAFF.

The chain uses TRBV6-5 and TRBJ2-7; 9 bases line up with TRBD1. Germline CDR1 MNHEY, CDR2 SVGAGI. Losses at the gene ends were 2 bases for V and 4 bases for J; bases not matched to a gene: 6. The CDR3 is 15 residues long. CDR3 nucleotides: TGTGCCAGCAGTTACCAAAGGACAGGGGCGTACGAGCAGTACTTC. Translation gives CASSYQRTGAYEQYF.

Turning to this clone: Other DNA sequences in this specimen translate into the identical CDR3. V gene TRBV9 combines with J gene TRBJ1-6; 9 positions agree with TRBD1. Germline trimming cut 4 bases from V and 7 bases from J; bases unmatched to any gene: 3. CDR3 length equals 14 residues. CDR1 is SGDLS and CDR2 is YYNGEE in the germline V gene. The CDR3 sequence is CASSSGQGNSPLHF. DNA of the CDR3: TGTGCCAGCAGCTCGGGACAGGGAAATTCACCCCTCCACTTT.

V usage is TRBV2 and J usage is TRBJ1-6, with TRBD1 as a possible D gene (6 bases). CDR1 SNHLY and CDR2 FYNNEI come from the germline V gene. The CDR3 covers 14 residues. Deletions cut 6 bases from V and 9 bases from J, with 15 bases between. The CDR3 region is CASRAGTTASPLHF. The CDR3 nucleotides are TGTGCCAGCAGGGCCGGGACAACGGCTTCACCCCTCCACTTT.

The chain uses TRBV5-1 and TRBJ1-2; no firm D call. The CDR3 extends over 15 amino acids. Trimming removed 4 bases at V and 0 bases at J, with 13 bases between. Germline V gives CDR1 SGHRS, CDR2 YFSETQ. CDR3: CASSPLFGTNYGYTF. As DNA, the CDR3 is TGCGCCAGCAGCCCCCTATTTGGGACTAACTATGGCTACACCTTC.

Notes on this clone: This sample includes further DNA sequences coding for the same CDR3. This sequence joins TRBV6-5 and TRBJ1-2; TRBD1 matches at 9 bases. This CDR3 has 14 amino acids. V shed 6 bases, J shed 2 bases, and the junction held 4 bases outside the gene matches. Germline loops: CDR1 MNHEY, CDR2 SVGAGI. The CDR3, as DNA: TGTGCCAGCAGCCCAGGGACAGGGAACTATGGCTACACCTTC. It is translated as CASSPGTGNYGYTF.

The rearrangement links TRBV2 to TRBJ1-3; D gene unclear. The germline gives CDR1 SNHLY, CDR2 FYNNEI. The CDR3 is 12 amino acids. V dropped 10 bases and J dropped 9 bases, with 16 bases sitting between them. The CDR3 here is CATAGPTVTIYF. CDR3 DNA: TGTGCCACCGCTGGCCCGACGGTCACCATATATTTT.